This T cell receptor beta chain originates from a study of shared clonotypes between healthy human individuals. General study results and limits: Represented diversity (both genetic and exposure-history) was limited by the small number of donors.

On this clone itself: Its antigen is not known.

Several immunoSEQ plates received, in even portions, the genomic DNA of each subset. Unsorted PBMC samples were amplified in replicate PCRs containing around 310 ng DNA, 30,000 to 35,000 T cell genomes. Data came from immunoSEQ multiplex PCR; TCRdb stores just in-frame clones and leaves some out. The data show about half a million clones, about four fifths seen once. The CDR3 consists of 14 residues. V was clipped by 5 bases and J by 7 bases, with 18 bases between them. Germline V CDR1 and CDR2: SNHLY, FYNNEI. Free of recent acute infections or vaccinations, the donors were healthy HIV-negative adults.

The chain has TRBV2 and TRBJ2-7; no clear D. Sequencing was done on a sample of PBMCs. The sequence came from a woman aged 35 to 49 in good health. Some clones in this sample may be carry-over from other donors' samples. This CDR3 is CASSPNRAMGEQYF. The CDR3 coding sequence is TGTGCCAGCAGTCCCAACCGGGCAATGGGGGAGCAGTACTTC. Variable domain in full (rest from reference TRBV2 and TRBJ2-7): EPEVTQTPSHQVTQMGQEVILRCVPISNHLYFYWYRQILGQKVEFLVSFYNNEISEKSEIFDDQFSVERPDGSNFTLKIRSTKLEDSAMYFCASSPNRAMGEQYFGPGTRLTVT.